Listed below are T cell receptor beta chains from one sample, sequenced in a study of identical twins. In TCRdb, the 5' RACE reads were re-called with MiXCR into one record per CDR3 protein. The sample holds 410,000 or so distinct CDR3 sequences, less than 20% seen once. The sample taken for sequencing was naive T cells sorted from blood. Every receptor here comes from a man aged 50 or older in good health. CDR3s include the opening cysteine and the closing phenylalanine or tryptophan. D genes are given only for firm matches. Some rows have no size entry. The others give once, few or many, or a class for an expanded clone.

>.|TRBJ2-5|.|TRBV20-1
TGCAGTGCCCGTGGTCCTCAAGAGACCCAGTACTTC
CSARGPQETQYF
>many|TRBJ2-5|.|TRBV10-3
TGTGCCATCAGTGTGACAGGCCAAGAGACCCAGTACTTC
CAISVTGQETQYF
>many|TRBJ2-7|.|TRBV27
TGTGCCAGCAGTTTATTAGGTCCGGACGGAGCCTACGAGCAGTACTTC
CASSLLGPDGAYEQYF
>.|TRBJ2-3|.|TRBV20-1
TGCAGTGCTAGGAGACCCCTCACAGATACGCAGTATTTT
CSARRPLTDTQYF
>few|TRBJ2-1|.|TRBV20-1
TGCAGTGCTAAAATGTGGGAAGGGGCCAACTACAATGAGCAGTTCTTC
CSAKMWEGANYNEQFF
>many|TRBJ2-5|TRBD2|TRBV20-1
TGCAGTGCCCCACTAGCGGGAGCCCAAGAGACCCAGTACTTC
CSAPLAGAQETQYF
>.|TRBJ2-3|.|TRBV6-2/TRBV6-3
TGTGCCAGCAGGGACACCGCTAGCACAGATACGCAGTATTTT
CASRDTASTDTQYF
>.|TRBJ1-4|.|TRBV7-2
TGTGCCAGCAGCTTATCAGGGTACAATGAAAAACTGTTTTTT
CASSLSGYNEKLFF
>.|TRBJ2-2|.|TRBV10-3
TGTGCCATCAGTGGATCAGCGGTTTTGAACACCGGGGAGCTGTTTTTT
CAISGSAVLNTGELFF
>.|TRBJ1-2|.|TRBV20-1
TGCAGTGGAGGCGACTATGGCTACACCTTC
CSGGDYGYTF
>.|TRBJ1-1|.|TRBV20-1
TGCAGTGCTAGTACAGGAGACATGAACACTGAAGCTTTCTTT
CSASTGDMNTEAFF
>few|TRBJ1-1|.|TRBV27
TGTGCCAGCAGTTCGATCGGGGCCCGGGACACTGAAGCTTTCTTT
CASSSIGARDTEAFF
>many|TRBJ2-7|TRBD1|TRBV6-2/TRBV6-3
TGTGCGAGCGGGTCGGACAGGGTTTTTTTCTACGAGCAGTACTTC
CASGSDRVFFYEQYF
>.|TRBJ2-3|.|TRBV28
TGTGCCAGCAGTTTTGACAGGTCCACAGATACGCAGTATTTT
CASSFDRSTDTQYF
>many|TRBJ2-7|.|TRBV10-3
TGTGCCATCAGGCCCCGGGACACGGCCTACGAGCAGTACTTC
CAIRPRDTAYEQYF
>many|TRBJ2-7|.|TRBV27
TGTGCCAGCAGTTTATCAACCAGATACGAGCAGTACTTC
CASSLSTRYEQYF
>.|TRBJ2-1|.|TRBV4-1
TGCGCCAGCAGGCGGGCAGGGGTTAATGAGCAGTTCTTC
CASRRAGVNEQFF
>few|TRBJ2-2|TRBD2|TRBV20-1
TGCAGTGCTAGTCGACTAGCGGGAGAGAGTAACACCGGGGAGCTGTTTTTT
CSASRLAGESNTGELFF
>many|TRBJ1-2|.|TRBV5-1
TGCGCCAGCAGCTTATCCGTCGCGGAGTATGGCTACACCTTC
CASSLSVAEYGYTF
>.|TRBJ2-7|.|TRBV9
TGTGCCAGCAGCGTAGACCCAAGGACGGGAACCTACGAGCAGTACTTC
CASSVDPRTGTYEQYF
>few|TRBJ1-1|TRBD1|TRBV12-3/TRBV12-4
TGTGCCAGCAGTTTAGGGGACAGGGGAAACACTGAAGCTTTCTTT
CASSLGDRGNTEAFF
>.|TRBJ2-3|TRBD2|TRBV20-1
TGCAGTGCTAGGACCCGGGTAGCGGGAAGAGTAGATACGCAGTATTTT
CSARTRVAGRVDTQYF
>.|TRBJ2-3|.|TRBV18
TGTGCCAGCTCATCAACTCTAGCAGGAGGGAGCCTCACAGATACGCAGTATTTT
CASSSTLAGGSLTDTQYF
>few|TRBJ1-5|.|TRBV12-3/TRBV12-4
TGTGCCAGCACCCGGGACGCAGGTCAGCCCCAGCATTTT
CASTRDAGQPQHF
>.|TRBJ2-3|.|TRBV29-1
TGCAGCGCCCCTCCCCGGCAATCGTGGCCAGATACGCAGTATTTT
CSAPPRQSWPDTQYF
>.|TRBJ2-5|.|TRBV28
TGTGCCAGCAGTCCCCCTACCGGGATACAAGAGACCCAGTACTTC
CASSPPTGIQETQYF
>.|TRBJ2-7|.|TRBV13
TGTGCCAGCAGCTTAGAAATAGGGAACGAGCAGTACTTC
CASSLEIGNEQYF
>.|TRBJ2-3|TRBD2|TRBV2
TGTGCCAGCAGTGAGTTTAGCGGGAGCACAGATACGCAGTATTTT
CASSEFSGSTDTQYF
>many|TRBJ2-1|.|TRBV20-1
TGCAGTGCTGGGAAATACAATGAGCAGTTCTTC
CSAGKYNEQFF
>few|TRBJ2-1|TRBD2|TRBV11-1
TGTGCCAGCAGCTCGACTAGCGGGGGGGTTAGCTCCTACAATGAGCAGTTCTTC
CASSSTSGGVSSYNEQFF
>.|TRBJ2-7|.|TRBV28
TGTGCCAGCAGTACCGGGTCCCGTGCCTACGAGCAGTACTTC
CASSTGSRAYEQYF
>.|TRBJ1-2|.|TRBV12-3/TRBV12-4
TGTGCCAGCAGTTTTGGCGGCAGGGGAGCTAACTATGGCTACACCTTC
CASSFGGRGANYGYTF
>few|TRBJ2-5|.|TRBV20-1
TGCAGTGCTAGAGAACGTGGACTACAAGAGACCCAGTACTTC
CSARERGLQETQYF
>.|TRBJ2-7|TRBD1|TRBV7-9
TGTGCCAGCAGCGGAGGGACAGGGGTCGAGCAGTACTTC
CASSGGTGVEQYF
>few|TRBJ2-1|.|TRBV7-2
TGTGCCAGCAGCGTGAACCGGGATGAGCAGTTCTTC
CASSVNRDEQFF
>.|TRBJ1-5|.|TRBV28
TGTGCCAGCAGTTTCCGAGAATATCAGCCCCAGCATTTT
CASSFREYQPQHF
>.|TRBJ1-4|.|TRBV21-1
TGTGCCAGCAGCATCTCGGACTTTTGCAGGGGAAAACTGTTTTTT
CASSISDFCRGKLFF
>many|TRBJ1-5|.|TRBV20-1
TGCAGTGCTAGACCTATTGAAGGGGCTAATCAGCCCCAGCATTTT
CSARPIEGANQPQHF
>many|TRBJ2-7|.|TRBV12-3/TRBV12-4
TGTGCCAGCAGACGGGACGGGTACGAGCAGTACTTC
CASRRDGYEQYF
>few|TRBJ2-3|.|TRBV7-9
TGTGCCAGCAGATCCGGGACAATCGAAGATACGCAGTATTTT
CASRSGTIEDTQYF
>few|TRBJ2-1|TRBD1|TRBV11-1
TGTGCCAGCAGCTTAGCGGGACAGGGGAGTTGGCACGAACGCAATGAGCAGTTCTTC
CASSLAGQGSWHERNEQFF
>once|TRBJ2-2|.|TRBV30
TGTGCCTGGCAGACAGTCCAGGGAGGGGAGCTGTTTTTT
CAWQTVQGGELFF
>.|TRBJ2-7|.|TRBV5-1
TGCGCCAGCAGCCCGACAGGATTCTCCTACGAGCAGTACTTC
CASSPTGFSYEQYF
>many|TRBJ2-7|.|TRBV20-1
TGCAGTGCCCGAAGACCGGGACATTCCTACGAGCAGTACTTC
CSARRPGHSYEQYF
>many|TRBJ2-3|TRBD2|TRBV20-1
TGCAGTGCTCCCGGGCTAGCGGGAGTACGCACAGATACGCAGTATTTT
CSAPGLAGVRTDTQYF
>few|TRBJ2-2|.|TRBV5-1
TGCGCCAGCAGCTGGACGGGGGATTGGGACACCGGGGAGCTGTTTTTT
CASSWTGDWDTGELFF
>.|TRBJ1-1|.|TRBV7-9
TGTGCCAGCAGCTTAGCGGGGGCTCGCACTGAAGCTTTCTTT
CASSLAGARTEAFF
>.|TRBJ2-7|.|TRBV15
TGTGCCACCAGCAGAGATGGTGGGGGGGCCGGGGACGAGCAGTACTTC
CATSRDGGGAGDEQYF
>.|TRBJ1-4|.|TRBV15
TGTGCCACCAGCAGGCTAGGTGCAACTAATGAAAAACTGTTTTTT
CATSRLGATNEKLFF
>.|TRBJ2-1|.|TRBV12-3/TRBV12-4
TGTGCCAGCAGTTTCCGGGGGAACGGTGAGCAGTTCTTC
CASSFRGNGEQFF
>few|TRBJ2-3|TRBD2|TRBV5-4
TGTGCCAGCGGGAGGGAGCGGGGTCTGGCAGATACGCAGTATTTT
CASGRERGLADTQYF
>many|TRBJ2-3|TRBD2|TRBV5-5
TGTGCCAGCAGCTTTTGGGGGGGTTACCAGTCCCAAACACATACGCAGTATTTT
CASSFWGGYQSQTHTQYF